The rows below give T cell receptor beta chains drawn from one sample of a study of CXCR3-negative and CXCR3-positive naive CD8 T cells. Reprocessing the 5' RACE reads, TCRdb reports a single entry for every CDR3 protein and omits DNA. The table for this sample gives fewer than 90,000 distinct CDR3 sequences. The source material was naive CXCR3+ CD8+ T cells from blood. Receptor source: a human donor in good health. Some clones in this sample may be carry-over from other donors' samples. The CDR3 runs from the conserved cysteine through the conserved F or W.

>TRBJ2-1|TRBV11-3
CASSFRAGGPNEQFF
>TRBJ2-1|TRBV7-2
CASSEGLAGYNEQFF
>TRBJ2-3|TRBV6-6
CASSPGLFSSTDTQYF
>TRBJ2-1|TRBV6-4
CASSDSASGEYNEQFF
>TRBJ2-7|TRBV9
CASSVDGGSPYYEQYF
>TRBJ2-3|TRBV4-1
CASSQGSSTDTQYF
>TRBJ2-7|TRBV23-1
CASSQVTGNRNEQYF
>TRBJ1-3|TRBV4-2
CASSLQGGGNTIYF
>TRBJ2-5|TRBV9
CASSGAADPGETQYF
>TRBJ2-1|TRBV15
CATSPRTGSYNEQFF
>TRBJ1-1|TRBV27
CASSLGGTQPHGENTEAFF
>TRBJ2-1|TRBV10-3
CATEPTDSYNEQFF
>TRBJ2-7|TRBV28
CASSLIRGEIRSYEQYF
>TRBJ2-5|TRBV12-3/TRBV12-4
CASSLLAGGETQYF
>TRBJ2-1|TRBV5-1
CASSPGGPSYTVSEDNEQFF
>TRBJ2-1|TRBV6-5
CASSYMVGPYSEQFF
>TRBJ2-1|TRBV5-5
CASSLGRERRNEQFF
>TRBJ1-1|TRBV20-1
CSANGGPTEAFF
>TRBJ2-1|TRBV15
CATQRGTSGQFF
>TRBJ2-7|TRBV12-3/TRBV12-4
CASGTSGAPYEQYF
>TRBJ2-3|TRBV6-2/TRBV6-3
CASSSGRSTDTQYF
>TRBJ2-4|TRBV28
CASSQVLAKNIQYF
>TRBJ2-3|TRBV4-2
CASSQDSGTGSDTQYF
>TRBJ1-1|TRBV20-1
CSARGQGDTEAFF
>TRBJ2-3|TRBV7-9
CASSRFTDTQYF
>TRBJ2-2|TRBV28
CASSERGVGELFF
>TRBJ2-7|TRBV11-2
CASSVFSSYEQYF
>TRBJ2-6|TRBV4-1
CASSQDGQGGANVLTF
>TRBJ2-1|TRBV12-3/TRBV12-4
CASGLAANEQFF
>TRBJ2-3|TRBV29-1
CSAQTSGNQGDTDTQYF
>TRBJ2-5|TRBV29-1
CSVELAGGGETQYF
>TRBJ2-7|TRBV4-1
CASSQLEGAYEQYF
>TRBJ1-6|TRBV4-1
CASSQDPELYNSPLHF
>TRBJ1-1|TRBV4-1
CASSGTLNTEAFF
>TRBJ2-2|TRBV12-3/TRBV12-4
CATTWAGPTGELFF
>TRBJ2-7|TRBV7-2
CASSLVAGGLNEQYF
>TRBJ2-5|TRBV14
CASSQDFRQGRKETQYF
>TRBJ1-6|TRBV27
CASSGGRTSSPLHF
>TRBJ2-4|TRBV13
CASSSPRAGRNIQYF
>TRBJ2-1|TRBV28
CASSDWTATDEQFF
>TRBJ2-1|TRBV14
CASSQVRIGDYNEQFF
>TRBJ2-3|TRBV14
CASSPGRDFRGFTDTQYF